Shown below are 32 T cell receptor beta chains from a single sample sequenced in a study of blood T cell repertoires in COVID-19. The repertoire was sequenced with immunoSEQ multiplex PCR; TCRdb's copy has only in-frame clones and lacks some. The table has around 250,000 clones, about 85% seen once; the top ten hold around 3.6%. Sequenced material: peripheral blood. The receptors originated from a man between 18 and 35 years old with active or convalescent COVID-19.

The gene calls are TRBV2 and TRBJ2-1, with D perhaps matching TRBD2 (7 bases). Germline values: CDR1 SNHLY, CDR2 FYNNEI. V gave up 1 base and J gave up 7 bases, with 14 bases separating them. The CDR3 is 15 amino acids. DNA for the CDR3: TGTGCCAGCAGTGAAGTGGGGGGGGCCTTGAATGAGCAGTTCTTC. This encodes CASSEVGGALNEQFF. The full variable domain, rest sourced from reference TRBV2 and TRBJ2-1, is EPEVTQTPSHQVTQMGQEVILRCVPISNHLYFYWYRQILGQKVEFLVSFYNNEISEKSEIFDDQFSVERPDGSNFTLKIRSTKLEDSAMYFCASSEVGGALNEQFFGPGTRLTVL.

This chain links TRBV5-4 with TRBJ1-6; D gene unclear. This CDR3 contains 13 residues. The germline V and J ends were trimmed by 2 bases and 12 bases, with 12 bases remaining between them. In germline, CDR1 is SGHNT, CDR2 YYREEE (reference sequence). The CDR3 protein is CASSFDPGVPLHF. The CDR3 region has the DNA TGTGCCAGCAGCTTCGACCCCGGGGTACCCCTCCACTTT.

This clone was counted at least ten times. The gene calls are TRBV4-3 and TRBJ2-2, with unresolved D. CDR1 is LGHNA, CDR2 YSLEER, per germline. Trimming removed 4 bases at V and 0 bases at J, with 9 bases between. The CDR3 has 15 residues. In DNA form, the CDR3 reads TGCGCCAGCAGCCCCACCCGCGCGAACACCGGGGAGCTGTTTTTT. Translated: CASSPTRANTGELFF.

A single count supports this clone. This rearrangement joins TRBV7-2 to TRBJ2-1; a weak D match, TRBD1 (5 bases). Germline-derived CDR1 and CDR2 are SGHTA and FQGNSA. This CDR3 spans 14 amino acids. V lost 4 bases and J lost 1, with 8 bases in between. This CDR3 is CASSWGSSYNEQFF. CDR3 DNA sequence: TGTGCCAGCAGCTGGGGCTCGTCCTACAATGAGCAGTTCTTC.

This clone has more than one count but fewer than ten. J is TRBJ2-5 and V is TRBV7-2; a weak D match, TRBD1 (7 bases). Per the germline V gene, CDR1 is SGHTA and CDR2 is FQGNSA. Trimming cost V 4 bases and J 5 bases, with 14 bases left between them. The CDR3 has 14 residues. CDR3 in amino acids: CASSSGGGPETQYF. As DNA, the CDR3 is TGTGCCAGCAGCTCAGGGGGAGGTCCGGAGACCCAGTACTTC.

The gene calls are TRBV4-2 and TRBJ1-5, with a possible D match to TRBD1 (6 bases). V lost 1 base to trimming and J lost 5 bases, with 9 bases between them. This CDR3 is built from 14 residues. CDR1 LGHNA and CDR2 YNFKEQ come from the germline V gene. The chain's CDR3 is CASSQGTVDQPQHF. Written as DNA, the CDR3 is TGTGCCAGCAGCCAAGGGACAGTGGATCAGCCCCAGCATTTT.

The chain is built from TRBV4-3 and TRBJ2-3, with D possibly matching TRBD2 (5 bases). Per germline, CDR1 LGHNA and CDR2 YSLEER. CDR3 length equals 17 residues. V lost 0 bases, J lost 2 bases, and 15 bases lay in between. CDR3 region: CASSQDPRDTFTDTQYF. CDR3 DNA sequence: TGCGCCAGCAGCCAAGACCCCCGGGATACTTTCACAGATACGCAGTATTTT.

The V and J genes are TRBV10-3 and TRBJ1-1; tentatively, D is TRBD1 (6 bases). This CDR3 has 14 residues. CDR1 and CDR2 (germline): ENHRY, SYGVKD. V gave up 0 bases and J gave up 10 bases, with 15 bases separating them. Written as DNA, the CDR3 is TGTGCCATCAGTGAGTCGACAGGCCCCCTCGGAGCTTTCTTT. As protein: CAISESTGPLGAFF.

This chain connects TRBV19 to TRBJ1-5; 9 bases are a match to TRBD1. The CDR3 runs to 14 residues. Germline-derived CDR1 and CDR2 are LNHDA and SQIVND (reference sequence). The V gene end was trimmed by 3 bases and the J gene end by 6 bases; junction bases not matched to a gene: 3. In nucleotides, the CDR3 is TGTGCCAGTAGTATGGGACAGGGCTTTCAGCCCCAGCATTTT. This translates into CASSMGQGFQPQHF.

The rearrangement uses TRBV5-1 and TRBJ1-4; D may be TRBD1 (5 bases). This CDR3 has 13 amino acids. Trimming took off 2 bases at V and 4 bases at J, with 6 bases between the two ends. Germline-derived CDR1 and CDR2 are SGHRS and YFSETQ. The CDR3 sequence is CASSLQVNEKLFF. CDR3 nucleotide sequence: TGCGCCAGCAGCTTACAGGTTAATGAAAAACTGTTTTTT.

The chain is built from TRBV4-1 and TRBJ1-4; D remains ambiguous. This CDR3 contains 14 residues. Germline-derived CDR1 and CDR2 are MGHRA and YSYEKL. V lost 0 bases to trimming and J lost 10 bases, with 12 bases between them. CDR3 nucleotide sequence: TGCGCCAGCAGCCAAGATGAAGAGCGGGGAAAACTGTTTTTT. Translating gives CASSQDEERGKLFF.

This clone was counted only a few times. The genes are TRBV5-1 and TRBJ2-7, with D possibly matching TRBD1 (6 bases). The CDR3 totals 12 residues. Germline values: CDR1 SGHRS, CDR2 YFSETQ. The germline V and J ends were trimmed by 2 bases and 6 bases, with 9 bases remaining between them. The CDR3 DNA reads TGCGCCAGCAGCTTCCAGGGGCCCGAGCAGTACTTC. Translating it yields CASSFQGPEQYF.

The chain links TRBV4-1 to TRBJ1-1; D remains ambiguous. The germline CDR1 and CDR2 sequences are MGHRA and YSYEKL. The CDR3 is 17 amino acids. V lost 3 bases to trimming and J lost 4 bases, with 21 bases between them. CDR3 bases: TGCGCCAGCAGCCAGCTCGAACCAAGCGGAGGAAGCACTGAAGCTTTCTTT. Its translation: CASSQLEPSGGSTEAFF.

The V and J genes are TRBV29-1 and TRBJ2-7; maybe TRBD1 (6 bases). The V end lost 4 bases, the J end lost 2 bases, and 12 bases lay between the germline ends. The CDR3 length is 13 residues. CDR1 and CDR2 from the germline V gene are SQVTM and ANQGSEA. This CDR3 is CSVVARDTYEQYF. Here the CDR3 DNA reads TGCAGCGTTGTCGCCAGGGACACCTACGAGCAGTACTTC.

The V gene is TRBV6-5, the J gene TRBJ2-1, with D maybe TRBD2 (6 bases). Trimming shortened V by 0 bases and J by 9 bases, and 12 bases separated the two germline ends. Looked up from germline, CDR1 is MNHEY and CDR2 is SVGAGI. There are 14 residues in the CDR3. The CDR3 sequence: CASSYSPGVFEQFF. CDR3 bases: TGTGCCAGCAGTTACTCGCCGGGAGTTTTTGAGCAGTTCTTC.

The rearrangement links TRBV5-6 to TRBJ1-2; no definite D call. The CDR3 has 12 residues. From germline, CDR1 is SGHDT and CDR2 YYEEEE. Trimming took 0 bases from V and 5 from J, leaving 5 bases between them. The CDR3 coding sequence is TGTGCCAGCAGCTTGGTCCCATATGGCTACACCTTC. Translating it yields CASSLVPYGYTF.

The chain has TRBV6-5 and TRBJ1-2; D uncertain. From germline, CDR1 is MNHEY and CDR2 SVGAGI. V was trimmed by 8 bases and J by 4 bases, leaving 17 bases between them. The CDR3 runs 14 residues. CDR3 coding DNA: TGTGCCAGCGGACTAGGAGCCAGCTTCTATGGCTACACCTTC. Translated, it gives CASGLGASFYGYTF.

The chain joins TRBV4-3 to TRBJ2-7, with 8 bases matching TRBD2. This CDR3 is built from 17 residues. The V gene's germline CDR1 is LGHNA and CDR2 YSLEER. After removal of 4 bases from V and 5 bases from J, the junction contained 16 bases not matched to a gene. The CDR3 protein is CASSPESPGGGRDEQYF. CDR3 DNA sequence: TGCGCCAGCAGCCCCGAGAGTCCCGGGGGGGGCAGGGACGAGCAGTACTTC.

This chain joins TRBV30 and TRBJ1-3; possibly TRBD1 for D (6 bases). V lost 6 bases and J lost 2, with 14 bases in between. Germline CDR1 is GTSNPN and CDR2 is SVGIG (reference sequence). This CDR3 has 14 residues. CDR3 loop: CACLSQGAGNTIYF. CDR3 DNA sequence: TGTGCCTGCCTCTCACAGGGAGCTGGAAACACCATATATTTT.

This chain joins TRBV30 and TRBJ2-7, with 9 bases identical to TRBD2. Germline values: CDR1 GTSNPN, CDR2 SVGIG (reference sequence). Trimming took 0 bases from V and 7 from J; bases not matched to a gene: 4. This CDR3 contains 13 residues. The CDR3: CAWSVGAGGEQYF. Written as DNA, the CDR3 is TGTGCCTGGAGTGTAGGGGCGGGAGGGGAGCAGTACTTC.

The chain employs TRBV11-3 and TRBJ1-1; D might be TRBD1 (5 bases). The V and J ends lost 1 base and 5 bases respectively, with 11 bases between them. CDR1 SGHNT and CDR2 YENEEA come from the germline V gene. The CDR3 has 14 amino acids. CDR3 region: CASSLAGSGTEAFF. In DNA, the CDR3 is TGTGCCAGCAGCTTAGCAGGGAGCGGGACTGAAGCTTTCTTT. The full variable domain, completed using reference TRBV11-3 and TRBJ1-1, is EAGVVQSPRYKIIEKKQPVAFWCNPISGHNTLYWYLQNLGQGPELLIRYENEEAVDDSQLPKDRFSAERLKGVDSTLKIQPAELGDSAVYLCASSLAGSGTEAFFGQGTRLTVV.

The rearrangement uses TRBV7-9 and TRBJ2-2; a possible D gene is TRBD2 (5 bases). This CDR3 is built from 16 residues. V was cut by 3 bases and J by 2 bases, with 13 bases left in between. CDR1 is SEHNR, CDR2 FQNEAQ, per germline (reference sequence). CDR3 in amino acids: CASSLISGRNTGELFF. In nucleotides, the CDR3 is TGTGCCAGCAGCTTGATCAGCGGACGAAACACCGGGGAGCTGTTTTTT.

The gene calls are TRBV10-3 and TRBJ2-1; 7 bases map to TRBD1. In germline, CDR1 is ENHRY, CDR2 SYGVKD. J lost 6 bases, V lost 6 bases, and 14 bases had no gene match. This CDR3 spans 16 amino acids. The DNA for the CDR3 is TGTGCCATCAGGGACCTCACAGGGGCCCTTCCCAATGAGCAGTTCTTC. Translation gives CAIRDLTGALPNEQFF.

This clone was found once. This CDR3 reads CASSLGGATDTQYF. CDR3 DNA: TGTGCCAGCAGCTTAGGCGGGGCCACAGATACGCAGTATTTT. The chain links TRBV5-4 to TRBJ2-3, with a weak D call TRBD2 (6 bases). The V gene's germline CDR1 is SGHNT and CDR2 YYREEE (reference sequence). V was shortened by 2 bases and J by 2 bases, with 9 bases between the two germline ends. This CDR3 comprises 14 residues. The complete variable domain, with remaining parts taken from reference TRBV5-4 and TRBJ2-3, reads ETGVTQSPTHLIKTRGQQVTLRCSSQSGHNTVSWYQQALGQGPQFIFQYYREEENGRGNFPPRFSGLQFPNYSSELNVNALELDDSALYLCASSLGGATDTQYFGPGTRLTVL.

A few counts support this clone. J is TRBJ2-3 and V is TRBV6-4, with TRBD2 identical over 10 bases. The germline V gene encodes CDR1 MRHNA and CDR2 SNTAGT. This CDR3 is 15 amino acids long. The trim removed 0 bases at V and 4 bases at J, leaving 1 base unmatched. The CDR3 nucleotides are TGTGCCAGCAGTGACTCAGCGGGGGGGCCAGATACGCAGTATTTT. Amino acids: CASSDSAGGPDTQYF.

The chain links TRBV28 to TRBJ2-7; 10 nucleotides agree with TRBD1. The germline CDR1 and CDR2 sequences are MDHEN and SYDVKM. With 5 bases clipped from V and 3 bases from J, the junction kept 10 bases outside the gene matches. The CDR3 runs to 16 residues. This CDR3 reads CASSPLTGQGSYEQYF. The CDR3 bases are TGTGCCAGCAGTCCGTTAACGGGACAGGGGAGCTACGAGCAGTACTTC.

The J gene is TRBJ1-6, the V gene TRBV5-5, with TRBD1 matching 7 bases. After removal of 4 bases from V and 9 bases from J, the junction contained 10 bases not matched to a gene. From germline, CDR1 is SGHKS and CDR2 YYEKEE (reference sequence). The CDR3 runs 15 residues. The CDR3 here is CASSEFAGTVSPLHF. As DNA, the CDR3 is TGTGCCAGCAGCGAATTCGCCGGGACAGTTTCACCCCTCCACTTT.

The chain employs TRBV19 and TRBJ2-7, with TRBD2 identical over 9 bases. The CDR3 runs to 12 residues. Germline assignment: CDR1 LNHDA and CDR2 SQIVND (reference sequence). V lost 8 bases and J lost 3; bases outside the gene matches: 2. CDR3 region: CASAGGYYEQYF. CDR3 nucleotides: TGTGCCAGTGCGGGAGGGTACTACGAGCAGTACTTC.

V and J are TRBV6-6 and TRBJ1-2; a weak D match, TRBD1 (5 bases). The V gene lost 11 bases and the J gene lost 7 bases, with 20 bases spanning the gap. The CDR3 sequence is 13 residues long. Germline V gene data show CDR1 as MNHNY and CDR2 as SVGAGI (reference sequence). CDR3 residues: CASLKRGESGYTF. CDR3 sequence (DNA): TGTGCCTCCTTAAAACGGGGGGAGAGTGGCTACACCTTC.

This chain uses TRBV19 with TRBJ1-5; tentatively, D is TRBD1 (5 bases). Trimming pared 8 bases from V and 0 bases from J, leaving 17 bases between. Per germline, CDR1 LNHDA and CDR2 SQIVND (reference sequence). The CDR3 runs 16 residues. The CDR3 sequence: CASRGGGFYSNQPQHF. CDR3 sequence (DNA): TGTGCCAGTCGTGGGGGGGGGTTTTATAGCAATCAGCCCCAGCATTTT. Full variable domain (remainder filled in from reference TRBV19 and TRBJ1-5): DGGITQSPKYLFRKEGQNVTLSCEQNLNHDAMYWYRQDPGQGLRLIYYSQIVNDFQKGDIAEGYSVSREKKESFPLTVTSAQKNPTAFYLCASRGGGFYSNQPQHFGDGTRLSIL.

This chain joins TRBV28 and TRBJ1-2; D remains ambiguous. The CDR3 length is 15 residues. Germline values: CDR1 MDHEN, CDR2 SYDVKM. The V end lost 6 bases, the J end lost 4 bases, and 18 bases lay between the germline ends. CDR3 sequence (DNA): TGTGCCAGCAGCCTCTCGGCGGGATCTTTCTATGGCTACACCTTC. Its protein is CASSLSAGSFYGYTF.

CDR3 residues: CASMASGPYEQYF. The CDR3 DNA is TGTGCCAGCATGGCTAGCGGCCCCTACGAGCAGTACTTC. This chain uses TRBV2 with TRBJ2-7; 7 bases match TRBD2. V gave up 7 bases and J gave up 2 bases; unmatched junction bases: 5. CDR3 length: 13 amino acids. CDR1 and CDR2 from the germline V gene are SNHLY and FYNNEI.